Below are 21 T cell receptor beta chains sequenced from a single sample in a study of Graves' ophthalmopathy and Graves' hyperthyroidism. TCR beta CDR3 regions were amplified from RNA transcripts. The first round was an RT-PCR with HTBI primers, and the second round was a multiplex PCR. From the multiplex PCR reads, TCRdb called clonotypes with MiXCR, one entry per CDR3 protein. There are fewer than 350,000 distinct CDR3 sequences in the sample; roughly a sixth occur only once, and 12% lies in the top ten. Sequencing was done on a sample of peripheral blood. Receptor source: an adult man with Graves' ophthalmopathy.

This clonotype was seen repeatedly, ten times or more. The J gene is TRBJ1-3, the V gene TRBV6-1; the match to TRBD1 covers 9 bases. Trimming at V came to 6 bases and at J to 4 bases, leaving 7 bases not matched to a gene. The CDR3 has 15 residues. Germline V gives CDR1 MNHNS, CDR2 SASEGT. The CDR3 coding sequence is TGTGCCAGCAGGAGAGGGACAGGGTACGGAAACACCATATATTTT. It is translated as CASRRGTGYGNTIYF.

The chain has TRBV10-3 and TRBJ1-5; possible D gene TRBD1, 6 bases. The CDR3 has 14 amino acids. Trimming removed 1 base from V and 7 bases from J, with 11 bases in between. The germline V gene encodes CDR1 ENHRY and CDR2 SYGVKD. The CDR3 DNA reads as TGTGCCATCAGTGAGTTTGGGGGCGACCAGCCCCAGCATTTT. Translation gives CAISEFGGDQPQHF.

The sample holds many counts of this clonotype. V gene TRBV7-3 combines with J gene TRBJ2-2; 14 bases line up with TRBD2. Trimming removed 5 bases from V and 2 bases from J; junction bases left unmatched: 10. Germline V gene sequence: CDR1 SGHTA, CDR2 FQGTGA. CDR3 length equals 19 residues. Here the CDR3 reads CASSLKGLAGDGNTGELFF. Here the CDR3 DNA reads TGTGCCAGCAGCCTAAAGGGACTAGCGGGAGATGGTAACACCGGGGAGCTGTTTTTT.

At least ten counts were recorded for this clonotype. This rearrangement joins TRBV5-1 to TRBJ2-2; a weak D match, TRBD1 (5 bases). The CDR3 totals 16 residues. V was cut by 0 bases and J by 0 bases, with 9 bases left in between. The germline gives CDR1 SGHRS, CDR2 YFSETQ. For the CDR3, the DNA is TGCGCCAGCAGCTTGGACAGGAGCACGAACACCGGGGAGCTGTTTTTT. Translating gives CASSLDRSTNTGELFF.

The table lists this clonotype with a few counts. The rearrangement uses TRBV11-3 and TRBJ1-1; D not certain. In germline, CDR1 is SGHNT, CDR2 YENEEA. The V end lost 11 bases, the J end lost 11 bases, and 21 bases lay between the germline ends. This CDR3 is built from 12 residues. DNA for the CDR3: TGTGCCCTACGGCGGGAGGGCCAGGAGGCTTTCTTT. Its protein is CALRREGQEAFF.

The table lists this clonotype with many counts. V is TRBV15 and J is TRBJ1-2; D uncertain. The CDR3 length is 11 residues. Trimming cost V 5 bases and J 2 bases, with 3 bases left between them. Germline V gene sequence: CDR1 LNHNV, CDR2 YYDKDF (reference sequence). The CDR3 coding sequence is TGTGCCACCAGCGAGAACTATGGCTACACCTTC. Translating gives CATSENYGYTF.

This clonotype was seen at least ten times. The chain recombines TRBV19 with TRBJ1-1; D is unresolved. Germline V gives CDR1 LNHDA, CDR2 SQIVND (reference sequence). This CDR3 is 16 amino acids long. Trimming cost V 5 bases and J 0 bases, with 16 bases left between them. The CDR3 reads CASSPGRTEMNTEAFF. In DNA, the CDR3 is TGTGCCAGTAGTCCCGGCCGGACCGAGATGAACACTGAAGCTTTCTTT.

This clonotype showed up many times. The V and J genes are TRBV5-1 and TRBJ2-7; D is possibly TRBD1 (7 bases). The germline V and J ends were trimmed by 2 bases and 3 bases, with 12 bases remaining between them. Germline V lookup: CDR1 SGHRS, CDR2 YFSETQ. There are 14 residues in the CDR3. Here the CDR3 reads CASSLRQGGYEQYF. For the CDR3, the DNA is TGCGCCAGCAGCTTAAGACAGGGAGGCTACGAGCAGTACTTC.

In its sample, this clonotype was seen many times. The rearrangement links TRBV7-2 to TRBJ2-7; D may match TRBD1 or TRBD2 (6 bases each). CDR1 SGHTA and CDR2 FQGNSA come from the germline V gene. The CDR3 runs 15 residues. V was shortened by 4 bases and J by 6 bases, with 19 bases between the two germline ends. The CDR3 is CASSSQGGGPGEQYF. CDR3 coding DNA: TGTGCCAGCAGCTCCCAAGGTGGGGGGCCGGGCGAGCAGTACTTC.

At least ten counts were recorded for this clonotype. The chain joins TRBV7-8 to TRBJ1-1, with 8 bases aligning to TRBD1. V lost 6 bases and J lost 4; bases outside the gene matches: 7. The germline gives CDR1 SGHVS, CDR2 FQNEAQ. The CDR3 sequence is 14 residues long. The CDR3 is CASRPGGWTTEAFF. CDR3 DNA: TGTGCCAGCAGGCCAGGGGGCTGGACCACTGAAGCTTTCTTT.

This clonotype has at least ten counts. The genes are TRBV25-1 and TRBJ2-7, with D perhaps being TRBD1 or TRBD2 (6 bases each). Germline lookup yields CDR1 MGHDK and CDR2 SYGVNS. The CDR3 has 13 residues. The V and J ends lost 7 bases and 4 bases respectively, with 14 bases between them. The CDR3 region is CASMLTGAYEQYF. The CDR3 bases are TGTGCCAGCATGTTGACGGGGGCATACGAGCAGTACTTC.

The CDR3 is CATRIGRAGSYEQFF. The CDR3 nucleotides are TGTGCCACCCGAATAGGACGAGCGGGCTCCTACGAGCAGTTCTTC. The rearrangement links TRBV6-2 or TRBV6-3 to TRBJ2-7; D might be TRBD2 (6 bases). The DNA end is more similar to TRBJ2-1, so the J call may be wrong. The germline gives CDR1 MNHEY, CDR2 SVGEGT. This CDR3 has 15 residues.

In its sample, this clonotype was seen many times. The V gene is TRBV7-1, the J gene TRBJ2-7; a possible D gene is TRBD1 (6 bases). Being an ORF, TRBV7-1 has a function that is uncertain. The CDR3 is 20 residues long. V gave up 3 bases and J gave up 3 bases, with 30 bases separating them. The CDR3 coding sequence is TGTGCCAGCAGCTCGAAACAAACCGGACGGGACAACCGAACCATCTACGAGCAGTACTTC. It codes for CASSSKQTGRDNRTIYEQYF.

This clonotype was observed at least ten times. CDR3 sequence (DNA): TGCAGTGCCTATGGGGGCAGCAGAAGTAACTATGGCTACACCTTC. Its protein product is CSAYGGSRSNYGYTF. The V gene is TRBV20-1, the J gene TRBJ1-2, with a weak D call TRBD1 (6 bases). This CDR3 has 15 amino acids. Germline CDR1 DFQATT, CDR2 SNEGSKA (reference sequence). The ends were cut back, 6 bases at V and 1 base at J, with 18 bases in the middle.

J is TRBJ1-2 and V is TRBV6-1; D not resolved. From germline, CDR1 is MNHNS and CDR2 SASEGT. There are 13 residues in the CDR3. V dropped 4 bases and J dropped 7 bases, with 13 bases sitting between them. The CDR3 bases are TGTGCCAGCAGTGGAGCAAGAGGGATTGGCTACACCTTC. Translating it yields CASSGARGIGYTF.

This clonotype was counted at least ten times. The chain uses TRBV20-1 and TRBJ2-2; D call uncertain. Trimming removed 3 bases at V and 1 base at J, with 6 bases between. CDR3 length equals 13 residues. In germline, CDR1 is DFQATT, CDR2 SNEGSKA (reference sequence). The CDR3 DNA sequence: TGCAGTGCTAGTCACAGGAACACCGGGGAGCTGTTTTTT. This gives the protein CSASHRNTGELFF.

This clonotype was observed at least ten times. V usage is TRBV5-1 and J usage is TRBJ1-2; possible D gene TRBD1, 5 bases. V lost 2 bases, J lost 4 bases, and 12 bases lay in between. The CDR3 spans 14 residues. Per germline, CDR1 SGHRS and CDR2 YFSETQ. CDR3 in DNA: TGCGCCAGCAGCTTCGGGGACGCCGGCTATGGCTACACCTTC. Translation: CASSFGDAGYGYTF.

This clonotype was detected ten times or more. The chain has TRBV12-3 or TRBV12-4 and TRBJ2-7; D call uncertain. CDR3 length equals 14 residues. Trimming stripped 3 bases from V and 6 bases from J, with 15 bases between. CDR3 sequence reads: CASSFRLSSGEQYF. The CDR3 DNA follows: TGTGCCAGCAGTTTTAGGCTGTCCTCTGGCGAGCAGTACTTC.

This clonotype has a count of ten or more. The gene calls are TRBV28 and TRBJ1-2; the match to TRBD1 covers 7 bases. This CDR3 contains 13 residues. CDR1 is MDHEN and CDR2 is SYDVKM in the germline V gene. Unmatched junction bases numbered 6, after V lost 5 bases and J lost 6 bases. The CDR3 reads CASSPDRAHGYTF. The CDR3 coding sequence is TGTGCCAGCAGTCCCGACAGGGCGCATGGCTACACCTTC.

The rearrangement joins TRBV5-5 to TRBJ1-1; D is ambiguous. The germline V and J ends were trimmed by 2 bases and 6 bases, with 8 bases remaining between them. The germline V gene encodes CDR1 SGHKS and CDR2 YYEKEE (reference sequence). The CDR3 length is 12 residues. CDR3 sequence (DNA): TGTGCCAGCAGCTTCTCCGAAGCTGAAGCTTTCTTT. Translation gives CASSFSEAEAFF.

Written as DNA, the CDR3 is TGTGCCAGCAGTTTAACAAGACTGAACACTGAAGCTTTCTTT. It encodes CASSLTRLNTEAFF. This sequence joins TRBV28 and TRBJ1-1; D is undetermined. CDR1 and CDR2 (germline): MDHEN, SYDVKM. The CDR3 contains 14 residues. V was cut by 2 bases and J by 0 bases, with 7 bases left in between.